The sequence of this TCR beta chain was determined in a study of cytomegalovirus exposure and HLA in healthy donors. The CDR3 loop spans 19 amino acids. V lost 0 bases to trimming and J lost 1 base; unmatched junction nucleotides: 10. The germline CDR1 and CDR2 sequences are MRHNA and SNTAGT. Researchers ran the PCR with 60 Vbeta and 13 Jbeta primers. Generated by immunoSEQ multiplex PCR, the TCRdb table keeps only in-frame clones and is missing some. In the table there are 98,000 or so clones, 60% to 85% of which are singletons. What was sequenced was PBMCs. This rearrangement joins TRBV6-4 to TRBJ2-2, with 8 bases fitting TRBD2. This receptor was obtained from a man aged 55 to 70 in good health and CMV-seropositive. This CDR3 reads CASSDSPLLAGRNTGELFF. CDR3 nucleotides: TGTGCCAGCAGTGACTCCCCTTTATTAGCGGGGAGGAACACCGGGGAGCTGTTTTTT.